Reported below is one TCR beta chain. The target antigen is unknown. Naive-designated CD8 cells lacked CD45RO, were positively enriched for CCR7, and omitted terminally differentiated effector memory CD45RA+ cells. Recent acute infections and vaccinations were absent in the healthy HIV-negative adult donors. This sample is part of a study of shared clonotypes between healthy human individuals. Study results and limitations: Even with large depth, rarefaction showed that sorted-subset sequencing was incomplete.

Genomic DNA (from each subset) was split evenly across several immunoSEQ plates. Sequencing was performed with immunoSEQ multiplex PCR; in TCRdb, only in-frame clones are kept and a portion is missing. Here the sample spans approximately 600,000 clones, about 95% being singletons. The length of the CDR3 is 12 residues. Trimming removed 4 bases from V and 7 bases from J, with 12 bases in between. In germline, CDR1 is SGHRS, CDR2 YFSETQ. Sequenced: naive CD8+ T cells sorted from blood. This sequence originates from a young woman in good health. The chain couples TRBV5-1 to TRBJ2-7; perhaps TRBD1 as D (7 bases). This CDR3 is CASSPRGREQYF. DNA for the CDR3: TGCGCCAGCAGCCCCAGGGGGAGGGAGCAGTACTTC.